Below are 29 T cell receptor beta chains sequenced from a single sample in a study of shared clonotypes between healthy human individuals. The repertoire was sequenced with immunoSEQ multiplex PCR; TCRdb's copy has only in-frame clones and lacks some. The table shows 450,000 to 500,000 clones, with around four fifths occurring only once. The specimen was PBMCs. The origin of the receptors is a woman aged 40 to 50 in good health. Some clones in this sample may be carry-over from other donors' samples.

This chain connects TRBV4-2 to TRBJ2-3; 12 bases are a match to TRBD2. Germline lookup yields CDR1 LGHNA and CDR2 YNFKEQ. J gave up 4 bases and V 4 bases, and 3 bases lay outside the gene matches. This CDR3 contains 15 residues. For the CDR3, the DNA is TGTGCCAGCAGCCCCCTAGCGGGAGGGCCAGATACGCAGTATTTT. It specifies CASSPLAGGPDTQYF.

Of note for this clone: A far bigger clonotype differs at one base, so this is likely a read error. The genes are TRBV28 and TRBJ2-7; 14 bases are shared with TRBD2. After removal of 5 bases from V and 1 base from J, the junction contained 7 bases not matched to a gene. There are 17 residues in the CDR3. The germline CDR1 and CDR2 sequences are MDHEN and SYDVKM. CDR3 in amino acids: CASSLGTSGSFSYEQYF. The CDR3 DNA reads TGTGCCAGCAGTCTCGGGACTAGCGGGAGTTTTTCCTACGAGCAGTACTTC.

This rearrangement joins TRBV25-1 to TRBJ1-1; the D gene is possibly TRBD1 (6 bases). The V gene lost 5 bases and the J gene lost 0 bases, with 13 bases spanning the gap. This CDR3 has 15 amino acids. In germline, CDR1 is MGHDK, CDR2 SYGVNS. The CDR3 protein is CASSRGGRLNTEAFF. The CDR3 DNA reads TGTGCCAGCAGTCGCGGGGGGCGTCTGAACACTGAAGCTTTCTTT. Using reference TRBV25-1 and TRBJ1-1 for the parts outside the CDR3, the full variable domain is EADIYQTPRYLVIGTGKKITLECSQTMGHDKMYWYQQDPGMELHLIHYSYGVNSTEKGDLSSESTVSRIRTEHFPLTLESARPSHTSQYLCASSRGGRLNTEAFFGQGTRLTVV.

This clone was seen only a few times. The V gene is TRBV30, the J gene TRBJ1-1; the D is unclear. This CDR3 has 11 amino acids. V shed 2 bases and J shed 11 bases, with 12 bases lying between them. Germline-derived CDR1 and CDR2 are GTSNPN and SVGIG (reference sequence). CDR3 residues: CAWSPQAAAFF. CDR3 bases: TGTGCCTGGAGTCCTCAGGCCGCCGCTTTCTTT. Full variable domain (remainder filled in from reference TRBV30 and TRBJ1-1): SQTIHQWPATLVQPVGSPLSLECTVEGTSNPNLYWYRQAAGRGLQLLFYSVGIGQISSEVPQNLSASRPQDRQFILSSKKLLLSDSGFYLCAWSPQAAAFFGQGTRLTVV.

This clone has just one count. The chain is built from TRBV5-4 and TRBJ2-1, with 13 positions matching TRBD2. The CDR3 consists of 18 residues. V shed 4 bases and J 0 bases; nucleotides not matched to a gene: 7. Germline V gene data show CDR1 as SGHNT and CDR2 as YYREEE (reference sequence). In nucleotides, the CDR3 is TGTGCCAGCAGCGTCGGGACTAGCGGGAAGGGCTCCTACAATGAGCAGTTCTTC. This codes for CASSVGTSGKGSYNEQFF.

The V and J genes are TRBV27 and TRBJ2-5; 7 nucleotides match TRBD2. CDR3 length equals 15 residues. In germline, CDR1 is MNHEY, CDR2 SMNVEV (reference sequence). V shed 5 bases and J 5 bases; nucleotides not matched to a gene: 11. For the CDR3, the DNA is TGTGCCAGCAGTATCACATCCGGACTAGGGGAGACCCAGTACTTC. Encoded protein: CASSITSGLGETQYF.

The chain links TRBV19 to TRBJ2-3; a weak D match, TRBD2 (7 bases). Trimming left V 5 bases short and J 6 bases short, with 15 bases between. The germline V gene has CDR1 LNHDA and CDR2 SQIVND (reference sequence). This CDR3 has 14 residues. The CDR3 here is CASSLGGGADTQYF. The CDR3, as DNA: TGTGCCAGTAGTCTGGGAGGGGGAGCCGATACGCAGTATTTT.

This chain joins TRBV4-3 and TRBJ1-3; maybe TRBD1 (6 bases). The length of the CDR3 is 17 residues. Deletions cut 0 bases from V and 1 base from J, with 13 bases between. From germline, CDR1 is LGHNA and CDR2 YSLEER. The CDR3 spells CASSQEAAGTSGNTIYF. DNA for the CDR3: TGCGCCAGCAGCCAAGAGGCCGCGGGGACATCTGGAAACACCATATATTTT.

This chain connects TRBV18 to TRBJ2-7, with a weak D call TRBD1 (6 bases). The CDR3 is made up of 15 amino acids. V was pared by 3 bases and J by 4 bases, with 16 bases between. CDR1 is KGHSH, CDR2 LQKENI, per germline. CDR3 nucleotides: TGTGCCAGCTCACCCTCCGGGACACCAGAGTACGAGCAGTACTTC. Translated: CASSPSGTPEYEQYF.

This chain connects TRBV5-1 to TRBJ2-3; perhaps TRBD2 as D (5 bases). V lost 4 bases and J lost 9, with 15 bases in between. The CDR3 spans 13 residues. Germline loops: CDR1 SGHRS, CDR2 YFSETQ. As DNA, the CDR3 is TGCGCCAGCAGCCTAGGACTGGTAGGGACGCAGTATTTT. Translating gives CASSLGLVGTQYF.

V usage is TRBV4-3 and J usage is TRBJ2-2; 12 nucleotides agree with TRBD2. This CDR3 has 18 amino acids. Germline V CDR1 and CDR2: LGHNA, YSLEER. With 2 bases clipped from V and 3 bases from J, the junction kept 7 bases outside the gene matches. CDR3 sequence reads: CASSQTLAGGPYTGELFF. The CDR3 coding sequence is TGCGCCAGCAGCCAAACCCTAGCGGGAGGGCCTTACACCGGGGAGCTGTTTTTT.

This rearrangement joins TRBV5-1 to TRBJ2-5, with D tentatively TRBD1 (5 bases). Germline CDR1 is SGHRS and CDR2 is YFSETQ. The CDR3 is made up of 11 amino acids. V lost 4 bases and J 7 bases, leaving 8 bases between the germline ends. The DNA of the CDR3 is TGCGCCAGCAGCCCTAGGGGGACCCAGTACTTC. Amino acids: CASSPRGTQYF. The full variable domain, in which reference TRBV5-1 and TRBJ2-5 provide the parts outside the CDR3, is KAGVTQTPRYLIKTRGQQVTLSCSPISGHRSVSWYQQTPGQGLQFLFEYFSETQRNKGNFPGRFSGRQFSNSRSEMNVSTLELGDSALYLCASSPRGTQYFGPGTRLLVL.

Notes on this clone: This CDR3 is also generated by other DNA sequences in the sample. The CDR3 sequence: CAISESGGNTGELFF. CDR3 nucleotide sequence: TGTGCCATCAGTGAGTCCGGGGGGAACACCGGGGAGCTGTTTTTT. The chain employs TRBV10-3 and TRBJ2-2; maybe TRBD2 (6 bases). Germline V gene data show CDR1 as ENHRY and CDR2 as SYGVKD. Trimming cost V 0 bases and J 1 base, with 6 bases left between them. This CDR3 contains 15 residues.

This clone was picked up a small number of times. The V gene is TRBV30, the J gene TRBJ1-1; 9 positions match TRBD1. The germline V gene encodes CDR1 GTSNPN and CDR2 SVGIG (reference sequence). This CDR3 has 20 amino acids. V was clipped by 0 bases and J by 3 bases; unmatched bases: 20. CDR3 sequence: CAWSVFTGGLTGVLDTEAFF. As DNA, the CDR3 is TGTGCCTGGAGTGTATTTACAGGGGGCCTTACAGGGGTCTTGGACACTGAAGCTTTCTTT.

This chain joins TRBV21-1 and TRBJ1-3. TRBV21-1 is assigned pseudogene status. The CDR3 extends over 16 amino acids. The CDR3 loop is CASSKVKREKEHTIYF. The CDR3 nucleotides are TGTGCCAGCAGCAAAGTAAAGAGGGAGAAGGAACACACCATATATTTT.

A single count supports this clone. V usage is TRBV6-5 and J usage is TRBJ1-5; 7 nucleotides align to TRBD1. Germline V gene lookup returns CDR1 MNHEY and CDR2 SVGAGI. This CDR3 contains 14 residues. Trimming at V came to 5 bases and at J to 6 bases, leaving 7 bases not matched to a gene. CDR3 region: CASSPDREAQPQHF. The CDR3 nucleotides are TGTGCCAGCAGTCCCGACAGGGAGGCTCAGCCCCAGCATTTT.

V is TRBV10-3 and J is TRBJ1-2, with TRBD1 matching over 9 bases. V lost 6 bases to trimming and J lost 4 bases; unmatched junction nucleotides: 9. Germline CDR1 is ENHRY and CDR2 is SYGVKD. The CDR3 totals 15 residues. DNA of the CDR3: TGTGCCATCAGCTCTCTCGGGACAGGGATCTATGGCTACACCTTC. Translating it yields CAISSLGTGIYGYTF.

The chain joins TRBV15 to TRBJ2-1; D unclear. CDR3 size: 12 residues. CDR1 is LNHNV and CDR2 is YYDKDF in the germline V gene (reference sequence). With 3 bases removed from V and 3 bases from J, the gap between germline ends came to 3 bases. CDR3 residues: CATSSFYNEQFF. The CDR3 DNA reads as TGTGCCACCAGCAGTTTCTACAATGAGCAGTTCTTC.

The count of this clone is one. The chain recombines TRBV5-5 with TRBJ2-2, with 8 bases fitting TRBD1. V was pared by 5 bases and J by 2 bases, with 8 bases of the junction left unmatched. The CDR3 is 16 residues long. Germline-derived CDR1 and CDR2 are SGHKS and YYEKEE (reference sequence). The CDR3 DNA sequence: TGTGCCAGCAGTTTAGGGACAGGCCTTAACACCGGGGAGCTGTTTTTT. Translating gives CASSLGTGLNTGELFF. The full variable domain, rest sourced from reference TRBV5-5 and TRBJ2-2, is DAGVTQSPTHLIKTRGQQVTLRCSPISGHKSVSWYQQVLGQGPQFIFQYYEKEERGRGNFPDRFSARQFPNYSSELNVNALLLGDSALYLCASSLGTGLNTGELFFGEGSRLTVL.

V usage is TRBV5-6 and J usage is TRBJ1-2, with a tentative D call TRBD1 (6 bases). The V end lost 0 bases, the J end lost 4 bases, and 13 bases lay between the germline ends. Germline V gene lookup returns CDR1 SGHDT and CDR2 YYEEEE. This CDR3 has 15 residues. CDR3: CASSLGQVHIYGYTF. DNA of the CDR3: TGTGCCAGCAGCTTGGGACAGGTACACATCTATGGCTACACCTTC.

This clone turned up a few times. The CDR3 protein is CASSSGTSGIHTGELFF. In DNA form, the CDR3 reads TGTGCCAGCAGTTCTGGGACTAGCGGGATCCACACCGGGGAGCTGTTTTTT. The V and J genes are TRBV2 and TRBJ2-2; TRBD2 matches at 13 bases. The CDR3 is 17 amino acids. Germline assignment: CDR1 SNHLY and CDR2 FYNNEI. V gave up 5 bases and J gave up 3 bases; unmatched junction bases: 6. The variable domain in full, with the rest retrieved from reference TRBV2 and TRBJ2-2, is EPEVTQTPSHQVTQMGQEVILRCVPISNHLYFYWYRQILGQKVEFLVSFYNNEISEKSEIFDDQFSVERPDGSNFTLKIRSTKLEDSAMYFCASSSGTSGIHTGELFFGEGSRLTVL.

The chain joins TRBV6-5 to TRBJ1-5; TRBD1 is a possible D gene (6 bases). The ends were cut back, 4 bases at V and 4 bases at J, with 14 bases in the middle. The germline V gene encodes CDR1 MNHEY and CDR2 SVGAGI. This CDR3 is built from 15 residues. The CDR3 DNA sequence: TGTGCCAGCAGTTCCAACAGGGATCGTAATCAGCCCCAGCATTTT. It translates to CASSSNRDRNQPQHF.

The chain links TRBV2 to TRBJ1-5, with D hard to call. Germline CDR1 is SNHLY and CDR2 is FYNNEI. The CDR3 is 14 amino acids. V was cut by 2 bases and J by 6 bases, with 11 bases left in between. The CDR3 loop is CASSESGLFQPQHF. The CDR3 bases are TGTGCCAGCAGTGAATCGGGGTTGTTTCAGCCCCAGCATTTT.

This clone came up once. The chain carries TRBV9 and TRBJ1-4, with 7 bases aligning to TRBD1. Looked up from germline, CDR1 is SGDLS and CDR2 is YYNGEE. CDR3 length: 15 residues. Unmatched junction bases numbered 4, after V lost 1 base and J lost 4 bases. CDR3 nucleotides: TGTGCCAGCAGCGTACGACAGGGAGATAATGAAAAACTGTTTTTT. It encodes CASSVRQGDNEKLFF.

This clone has just a few counts. The gene calls are TRBV5-5 and TRBJ2-7; D might be TRBD2 (6 bases). V was shortened by 3 bases and J by 1 base, with 11 bases between the two germline ends. Germline V CDR1 and CDR2: SGHKS, YYEKEE (reference sequence). The CDR3 is 14 amino acids. The CDR3 DNA reads as TGTGCCAGCAGCTGGGGACTTGAGTCCTACGAGCAGTACTTC. It encodes CASSWGLESYEQYF.

The V call is TRBV11-3, the J call TRBJ2-1, with 12 bases fitting TRBD2. CDR1 is SGHNT, CDR2 YENEEA, per germline. The CDR3 is 13 amino acids. J gave up 10 bases and V 2 bases, and 0 bases lay outside the gene matches. DNA for the CDR3: TGTGCCAGCAGCTTAACTAGCGGGAGGGAGCAGTTCTTC. Amino acid sequence: CASSLTSGREQFF.

Notes on this clone: A much larger clone differs by one base, so this may be a read error. The sample holds other DNA sequences that translate to the same CDR3. The J gene is TRBJ1-1, the V gene TRBV29-1; a weak D match, TRBD1 (5 bases). The CDR3 has 11 residues. CDR1 is SQVTM, CDR2 ANQGSEA, per germline. The CDR3 DNA sequence: TGCAGCGTGGACCGGGGGGGAACGGCTTTCTTC. Translation gives CSVDRGGTAFF.

The chain is built from TRBV11-2 and TRBJ1-3; the D gene is possibly TRBD1 (5 bases). The length of the CDR3 is 15 residues. V dropped 5 bases and J dropped 8 bases, with 19 bases sitting between them. Per the germline V gene, CDR1 is SGHAT and CDR2 is FQNNGV. CDR3 amino acids: CASSRNPGPGDTIYF. The CDR3 DNA is TGTGCCAGCAGCCGCAATCCGGGACCCGGAGACACCATATATTTT.

The chain joins TRBV5-4 to TRBJ2-5; D tentatively fits TRBD1 or TRBD2 (5 bases each). CDR3 size: 14 residues. V lost 4 bases to trimming and J lost 5 bases, with 15 bases between them. Germline lookup yields CDR1 SGHNT and CDR2 YYREEE (reference sequence). This CDR3 reads CASSGPGPAETQYF. The CDR3 region has the DNA TGTGCCAGCAGCGGACCGGGACCAGCGGAGACCCAGTACTTC.